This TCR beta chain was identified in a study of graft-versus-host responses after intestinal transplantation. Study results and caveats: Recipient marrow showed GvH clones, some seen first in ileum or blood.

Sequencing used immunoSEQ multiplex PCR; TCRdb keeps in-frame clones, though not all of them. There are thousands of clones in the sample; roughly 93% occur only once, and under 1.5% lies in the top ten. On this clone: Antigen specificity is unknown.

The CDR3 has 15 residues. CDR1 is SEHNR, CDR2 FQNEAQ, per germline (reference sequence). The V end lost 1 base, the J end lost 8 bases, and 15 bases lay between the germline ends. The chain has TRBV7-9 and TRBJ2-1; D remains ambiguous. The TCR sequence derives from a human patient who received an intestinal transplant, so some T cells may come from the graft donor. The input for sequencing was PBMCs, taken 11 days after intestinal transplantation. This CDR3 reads CASSLGADWAHEQFF. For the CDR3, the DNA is TGTGCCAGCAGCTTAGGGGCCGACTGGGCCCATGAGCAGTTCTTC.